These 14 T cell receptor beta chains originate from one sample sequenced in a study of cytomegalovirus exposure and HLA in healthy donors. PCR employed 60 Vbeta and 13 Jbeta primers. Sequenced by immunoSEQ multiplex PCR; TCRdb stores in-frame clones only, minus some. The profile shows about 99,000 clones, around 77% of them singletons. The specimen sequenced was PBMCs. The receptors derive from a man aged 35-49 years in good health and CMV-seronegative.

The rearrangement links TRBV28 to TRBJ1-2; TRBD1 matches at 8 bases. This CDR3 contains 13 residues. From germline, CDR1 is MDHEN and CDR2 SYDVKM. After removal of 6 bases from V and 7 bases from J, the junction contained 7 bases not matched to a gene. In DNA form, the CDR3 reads TGTGCCAGCAGCCCTGGGGACAGGTGTGGCTACACCTTC. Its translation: CASSPGDRCGYTF.

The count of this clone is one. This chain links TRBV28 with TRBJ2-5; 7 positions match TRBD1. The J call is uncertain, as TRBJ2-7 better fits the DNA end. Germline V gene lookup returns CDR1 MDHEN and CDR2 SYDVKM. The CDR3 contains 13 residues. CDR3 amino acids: CASSLGTDYEQYF. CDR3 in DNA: TGTGCCAGCAGTTTAGGGACAGATTACGAGCAGTACTTC.

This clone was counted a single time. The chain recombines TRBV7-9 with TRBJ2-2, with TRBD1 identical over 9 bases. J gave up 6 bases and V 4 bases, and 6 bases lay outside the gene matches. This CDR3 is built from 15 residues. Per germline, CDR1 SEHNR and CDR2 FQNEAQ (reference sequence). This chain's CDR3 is CASSSGQGSPGELFF. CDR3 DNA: TGTGCCAGCAGCTCGGGACAGGGTTCCCCCGGGGAGCTGTTTTTT.

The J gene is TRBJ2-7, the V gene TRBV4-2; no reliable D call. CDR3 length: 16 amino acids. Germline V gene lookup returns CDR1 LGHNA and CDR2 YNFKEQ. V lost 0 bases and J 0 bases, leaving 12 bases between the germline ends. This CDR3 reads CASSQEGDGSSYEQYF. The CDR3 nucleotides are TGTGCCAGCAGCCAAGAAGGAGACGGAAGCTCCTACGAGCAGTACTTC.

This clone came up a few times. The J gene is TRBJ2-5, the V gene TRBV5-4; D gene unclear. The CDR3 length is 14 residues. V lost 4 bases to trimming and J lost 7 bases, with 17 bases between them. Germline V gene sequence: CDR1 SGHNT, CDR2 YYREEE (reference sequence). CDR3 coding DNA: TGTGCCAGCAGCATACCACTGGATCCGGGGACCCAGTACTTC. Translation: CASSIPLDPGTQYF.

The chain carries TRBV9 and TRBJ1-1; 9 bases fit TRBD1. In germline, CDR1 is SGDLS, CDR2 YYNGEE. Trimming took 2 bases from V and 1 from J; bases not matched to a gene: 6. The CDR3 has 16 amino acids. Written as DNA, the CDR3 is TGTGCCAGCAGCGTCGGCACAGGGGGCCCGAACACTGAAGCTTTCTTT. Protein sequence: CASSVGTGGPNTEAFF.

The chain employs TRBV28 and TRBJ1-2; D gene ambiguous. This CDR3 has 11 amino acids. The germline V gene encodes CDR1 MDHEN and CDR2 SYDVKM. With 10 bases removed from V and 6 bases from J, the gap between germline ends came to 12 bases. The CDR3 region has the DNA TGTGCCACCTCCGCGGCGGATGGCTACACCTTC. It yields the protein CATSAADGYTF.

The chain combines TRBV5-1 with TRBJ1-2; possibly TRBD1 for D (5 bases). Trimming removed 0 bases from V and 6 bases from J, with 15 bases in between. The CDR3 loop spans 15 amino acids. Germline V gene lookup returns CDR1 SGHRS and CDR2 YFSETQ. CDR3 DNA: TGCGCCAGCAGCTTGGCCGGTCAGGGAGGGGATGGCTACACCTTC. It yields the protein CASSLAGQGGDGYTF.

CDR3 sequence: CASSPRQGERLPQHF. The CDR3 nucleotides read TGTGCCAGCTCACCAAGACAGGGTGAAAGGCTGCCCCAGCATTTT. The J gene is TRBJ1-5, the V gene TRBV18; 7 bases are shared with TRBD1. From germline, CDR1 is KGHSH and CDR2 LQKENI. CDR3 length equals 15 residues. V was clipped by 2 bases and J by 9 bases; unmatched bases: 10.

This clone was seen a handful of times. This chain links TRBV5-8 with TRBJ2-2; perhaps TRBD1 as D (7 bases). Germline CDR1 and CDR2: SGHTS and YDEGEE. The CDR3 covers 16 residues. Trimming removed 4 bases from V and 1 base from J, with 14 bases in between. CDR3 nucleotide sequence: TGTGCCAGCAGCAGGTACAGGGGAGGGAACACCGGGGAGCTGTTTTTT. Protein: CASSRYRGGNTGELFF.

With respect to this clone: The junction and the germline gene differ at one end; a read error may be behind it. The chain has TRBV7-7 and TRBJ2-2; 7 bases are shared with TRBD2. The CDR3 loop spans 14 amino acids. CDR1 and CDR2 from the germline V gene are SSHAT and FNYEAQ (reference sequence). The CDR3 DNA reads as TGTGCTAGCAGCTTAAGGGAGGGCACCGGGGAGCTGTTTTTT. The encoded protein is CASSLREGTGELFF.

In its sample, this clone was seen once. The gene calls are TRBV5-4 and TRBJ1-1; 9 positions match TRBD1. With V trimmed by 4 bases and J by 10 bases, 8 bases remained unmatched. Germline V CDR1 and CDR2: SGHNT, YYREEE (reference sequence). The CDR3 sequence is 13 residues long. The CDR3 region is CASSRDREGGAFF. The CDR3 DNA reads TGTGCCAGCAGCCGGGACAGGGAAGGAGGAGCTTTCTTT.

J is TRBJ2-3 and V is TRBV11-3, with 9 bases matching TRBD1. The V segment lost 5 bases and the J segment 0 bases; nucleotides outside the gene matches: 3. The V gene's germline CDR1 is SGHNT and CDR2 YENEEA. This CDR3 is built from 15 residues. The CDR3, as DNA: TGTGCCAGCAGCGCAGACAGGGGGAGCACAGATACGCAGTATTTT. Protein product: CASSADRGSTDTQYF.

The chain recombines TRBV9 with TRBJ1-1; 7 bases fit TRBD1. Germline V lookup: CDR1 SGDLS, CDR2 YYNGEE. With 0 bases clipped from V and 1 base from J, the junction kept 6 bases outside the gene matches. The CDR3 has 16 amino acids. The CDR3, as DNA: TGTGCCAGCAGCGTAGTCCCGACAGGGCAGAACACTGAAGCTTTCTTT. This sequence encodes CASSVVPTGQNTEAFF.